The clone carrying this T cell receptor (beta chain) has a count of ten or more. Antigen specificity is unknown. The V gene end was trimmed by 0 bases and the J gene end by 4 bases; junction bases not matched to a gene: 9. The CDR3 sequence is 17 residues long. CDR1 is SGDLS, CDR2 YYNGEE, per germline. This record belongs to a study of T cells after yellow fever vaccination. Study-level points and caveats: The secondary response peaked faster, at day 5 versus 15, but was weaker. Relatively few clonotypes were ones that appeared in both CD4 and CD8 compartments. Subsequent to the booster, the majority of primary-vaccination clones reappeared (under 98% CD4, approximately 90% CD8).

UMIs and a universal primer site were added when TCR cDNA was made by 5'RACE template switching. TCRdb re-analysed the 5' RACE reads in MiXCR, keeping a single row per CDR3 protein. The sample includes some 240,000 distinct CDR3 sequences, approximately 3% of them seen just once. This chain links TRBV9 with TRBJ2-7, with 11 bases that match TRBD2. This material consisted of CD4+ T cells sorted from PBMCs, taken 10 days after the yellow fever booster vaccination. The sequence was obtained from a man aged 18 to 29 who received the YFV17D yellow fever vaccine. CDR3 sequence reads: CASSVAGTSGAMYEQYF. The CDR3 DNA reads as TGTGCCAGCAGCGTAGCCGGGACTAGCGGTGCGATGTACGAGCAGTACTTC.